The clone carrying this T cell receptor (beta chain) was seen a few times. A sample-barcoded 5' primer and a J-beta primer mix were used in a second PCR of roughly 6 to 11 cycles. TCRdb re-called the 5' RACE reads with MiXCR, one entry per CDR3 protein. The repertoire holds roughly 700,000 distinct CDR3 sequences, with 49% as singletons. The data belong to a study of blood T cells in healthy people across ages. Study-wide background: Every two T cells gave about one barcoded beta molecule via template switching.

The V and J ends lost 4 bases and 4 bases respectively, with 10 bases between them. CDR3 length: 13 amino acids. Germline-derived CDR1 and CDR2 are MNHEY and SVGAGI. The genes are TRBV6-5 and TRBJ2-5, with a possible D match to TRBD1 (6 bases). The receptor comes from a woman in her sixties or seventies in good health. Sequenced input: blood. CDR3: CASSWGRGETQYF. CDR3 nucleotide sequence: TGTGCCAGCAGTTGGGGCAGGGGAGAGACCCAGTACTTC.